A selection of T cell receptor beta chains follows, all from one sample in a study of shared clonotypes between healthy human individuals. The method was immunoSEQ multiplex PCR; TCRdb's version includes in-frame clones alone and lacks a portion of them. The data contain about 2.4 million clones, roughly 93% of them singletons. Input material: naive CD4+ T cells from PBMCs. These receptors all come from a man younger than 30 in good health. Some clones in this sample may be carry-over from other donors' samples. The CDR3 runs from the conserved cysteine through the conserved F or W. Each record gives: V gene, D gene, J gene, clone size, CDR3 protein, CDR3 DNA. D genes are given only for firm matches. Clone size is not always given. Where it is, it says once, few, many or a class for expanded clones.

v_gene: TRBV18
d_gene: -
j_gene: TRBJ1-3
abundance: -
CDR3aa: CASSPWGTDSGNTIYF
CDR3nt: TGTGCCAGCTCACCGTGGGGGACTGACTCTGGAAACACCATATATTTT

v_gene: TRBV6-1
d_gene: -
j_gene: TRBJ1-4
abundance: -
CDR3aa: CASSDEATGRALLNEKLFF
CDR3nt: TGTGCCAGCAGTGACGAGGCCACCGGGAGAGCTCTATTAAATGAAAAACTGTTTTTT

v_gene: TRBV15
d_gene: -
j_gene: TRBJ1-5
abundance: -
CDR3aa: CATSIRGGGQPQHF
CDR3nt: TGTGCCACCAGCATTCGCGGGGGGGGCCAGCCCCAGCATTTT

v_gene: TRBV18
d_gene: -
j_gene: TRBJ2-7
abundance: once
CDR3aa: CASSPGGGGLYEQYF
CDR3nt: TGTGCCAGCTCCCCCGGGGGAGGGGGCCTCTACGAGCAGTACTTC

v_gene: TRBV28
d_gene: -
j_gene: TRBJ2-2
abundance: -
CDR3aa: CASTPWKNTGELFF
CDR3nt: TGTGCCAGCACCCCCTGGAAGAACACCGGGGAGCTGTTTTTT

v_gene: TRBV9
d_gene: TRBD1
j_gene: TRBJ1-2
abundance: -
CDR3aa: CASSVGQGGGYGYTF
CDR3nt: TGTGCCAGCAGCGTAGGACAGGGGGGAGGCTATGGCTACACCTTC

v_gene: TRBV4-3
d_gene: -
j_gene: TRBJ2-1
abundance: -
CDR3aa: CASSRVGSYNEQFF
CDR3nt: TGCGCCAGCAGCCGTGTGGGGTCCTACAATGAGCAGTTCTTC

v_gene: TRBV15
d_gene: TRBD2
j_gene: TRBJ2-1
abundance: -
CDR3aa: CATSRQLAGVSYNEQFF
CDR3nt: TGTGCCACCAGCAGGCAGCTAGCGGGAGTCTCCTACAATGAGCAGTTCTTC

v_gene: TRBV5-1
d_gene: -
j_gene: TRBJ1-4
abundance: -
CDR3aa: CASSTQGVGGEKLFF
CDR3nt: TGCGCCAGCAGCACCCAGGGAGTTGGTGGTGAAAAACTGTTTTTT

v_gene: TRBV18
d_gene: -
j_gene: TRBJ1-4
abundance: -
CDR3aa: CASSRGRNEKLFF
CDR3nt: TGTGCCAGCTCACGGGGGCGGAATGAAAAACTGTTTTTT

v_gene: TRBV5-4
d_gene: -
j_gene: TRBJ2-7
abundance: -
CDR3aa: CASSLELGGYEQYF
CDR3nt: TGTGCCAGCAGCTTGGAATTGGGTGGATACGAGCAGTACTTC

v_gene: TRBV18
d_gene: -
j_gene: TRBJ2-3
abundance: -
CDR3aa: CASSRDYRSDTQYF
CDR3nt: TGTGCCAGCTCACGAGACTACCGATCAGATACGCAGTATTTT

v_gene: TRBV5-4
d_gene: -
j_gene: TRBJ2-7
abundance: -
CDR3aa: CASSSAAGQPYEQYF
CDR3nt: TGTGCCAGCAGCTCAGCCGCGGGACAACCCTACGAGCAGTACTTC

v_gene: TRBV29-1
d_gene: TRBD1
j_gene: TRBJ2-4
abundance: -
CDR3aa: CSVEVPRTGALAKNIQYF
CDR3nt: TGCAGCGTTGAAGTTCCTAGGACAGGGGCACTAGCCAAAAACATTCAGTACTTC

v_gene: TRBV2
d_gene: TRBD2
j_gene: TRBJ2-3
abundance: -
CDR3aa: CASSLESGRAGTQYF
CDR3nt: TGTGCCAGCAGTCTGGAGAGCGGGAGGGCAGGTACGCAGTATTTT

v_gene: TRBV5-5
d_gene: -
j_gene: TRBJ2-6
abundance: -
CDR3aa: CASSLSANVLTF
CDR3nt: TGTGCCAGCAGCTTGTCGGCCAACGTCCTGACTTTC

v_gene: TRBV2
d_gene: TRBD2
j_gene: TRBJ2-7
abundance: once
CDR3aa: CASRTSGSPQQYF
CDR3nt: TGTGCCAGCCGGACTAGCGGGAGTCCCCAGCAGTACTTC

v_gene: TRBV10-3
d_gene: TRBD2
j_gene: TRBJ2-3
abundance: -
CDR3aa: CAIRVHAASGSRDTQYF
CDR3nt: TGTGCCATCAGAGTTCATGCGGCTAGCGGATCGAGGGATACGCAGTATTTT

v_gene: TRBV25-1
d_gene: -
j_gene: TRBJ1-2
abundance: -
CDR3aa: CASSGPVATLNYGYTF
CDR3nt: TGTGCCAGCAGTGGGCCTGTGGCGACCCTCAACTATGGCTACACCTTC

v_gene: TRBV5-8
d_gene: -
j_gene: TRBJ1-1
abundance: -
CDR3aa: CASRILVIGRTNTEAFF
CDR3nt: TGTGCCAGCCGAATCCTGGTCATCGGACGGACGAACACTGAAGCTTTCTTT

v_gene: TRBV6-6
d_gene: TRBD2
j_gene: TRBJ2-1
abundance: -
CDR3aa: CASSYSGGRAVNEQFF
CDR3nt: TGTGCCAGCAGTTACTCAGGCGGGAGGGCCGTCAATGAGCAGTTCTTC

v_gene: TRBV6-1
d_gene: TRBD1
j_gene: TRBJ2-7
abundance: -
CDR3aa: CASSEPGQGVGAYF
CDR3nt: TGTGCCAGCAGTGAACCCGGACAGGGCGTCGGTGCGTACTTC

v_gene: TRBV11-2
d_gene: TRBD1
j_gene: TRBJ1-2
abundance: -
CDR3aa: CASSVRTGGRNGYTF
CDR3nt: TGTGCCAGCAGCGTACGGACAGGGGGCAGAAACGGCTACACCTTC